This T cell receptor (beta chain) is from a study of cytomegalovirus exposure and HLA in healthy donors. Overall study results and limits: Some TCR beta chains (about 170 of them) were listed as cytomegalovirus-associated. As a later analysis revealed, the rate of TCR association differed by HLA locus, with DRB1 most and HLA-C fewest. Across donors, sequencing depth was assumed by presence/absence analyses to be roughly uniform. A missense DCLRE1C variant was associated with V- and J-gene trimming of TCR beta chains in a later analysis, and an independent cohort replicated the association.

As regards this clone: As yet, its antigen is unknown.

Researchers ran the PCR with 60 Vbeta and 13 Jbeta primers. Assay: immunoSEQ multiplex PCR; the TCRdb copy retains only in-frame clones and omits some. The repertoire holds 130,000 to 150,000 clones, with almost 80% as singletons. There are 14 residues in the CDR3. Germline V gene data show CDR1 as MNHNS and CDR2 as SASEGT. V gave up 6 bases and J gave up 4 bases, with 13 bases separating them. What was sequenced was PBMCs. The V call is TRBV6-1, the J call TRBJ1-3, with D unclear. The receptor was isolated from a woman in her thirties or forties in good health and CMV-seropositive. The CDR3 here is CASRVLNSGNTIYF. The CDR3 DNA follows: TGTGCCAGCAGGGTCCTAAACTCCGGAAACACCATATATTTT.